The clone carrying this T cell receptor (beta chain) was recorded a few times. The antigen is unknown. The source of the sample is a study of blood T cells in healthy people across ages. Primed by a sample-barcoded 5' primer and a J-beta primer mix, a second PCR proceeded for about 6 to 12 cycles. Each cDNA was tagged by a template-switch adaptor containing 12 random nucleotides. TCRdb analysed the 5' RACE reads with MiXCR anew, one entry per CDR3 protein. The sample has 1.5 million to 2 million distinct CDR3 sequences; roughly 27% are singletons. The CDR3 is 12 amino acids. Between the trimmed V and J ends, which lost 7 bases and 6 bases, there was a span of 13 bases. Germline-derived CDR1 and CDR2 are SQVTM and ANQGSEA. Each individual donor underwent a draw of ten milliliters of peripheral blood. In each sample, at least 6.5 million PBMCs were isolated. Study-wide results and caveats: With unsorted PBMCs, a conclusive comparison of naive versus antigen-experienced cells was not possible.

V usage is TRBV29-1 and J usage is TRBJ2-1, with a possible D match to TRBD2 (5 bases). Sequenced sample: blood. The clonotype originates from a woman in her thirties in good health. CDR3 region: CSEGTRGNEQFF. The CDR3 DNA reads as TGCAGCGAGGGAACCCGGGGCAATGAGCAGTTCTTC.